The 14 T cell receptor beta chains below all came from one sample that was sequenced in a study of regulatory T cells in long-lasting Graves disease. Time point described: newly diagnosed GD, antithyroid drugs for less than 3 months. Extracted PBMC RNA gave rise to the TCR library. Assembly of TCR beta libraries relied on iRepertoire HTBI primers together with Arm-PCR of CDR3 regions. TCRdb reprocessed the multiplex PCR reads with MiXCR, giving one entry per CDR3 protein. The table has roughly 440,000 distinct CDR3 sequences, about 16% seen once. Another study also made use of these data, one on T cells in Graves' hyperthyroidism and ophthalmopathy.

The material sequenced was peripheral blood mononuclear cells (PBMCs), taken at new diagnosis, from a patient treated with antithyroid drugs. These receptors all come from a young woman with Graves disease.

This clonotype turned up a few times. The V call is TRBV11-3, the J call TRBJ2-1; 9 bases line up with TRBD2. This CDR3 has 16 residues. V lost 1 base to trimming and J lost 7 bases; unmatched junction nucleotides: 8. Per germline, CDR1 SGHNT and CDR2 YENEEA. In DNA form, the CDR3 reads TGTGCCAGCAGCTTAGGGGGGACTAGCCATTGGAATGAGCAGTTCTTC. Translated: CASSLGGTSHWNEQFF.

This clonotype has just a few counts. This chain joins TRBV11-1 and TRBJ2-6; no firm D call. The CDR3 is 13 amino acids. V was cut by 5 bases and J by 5 bases, with 7 bases left in between. Germline V gives CDR1 SGHAT, CDR2 FQDESV (reference sequence). Written as DNA, the CDR3 is TGTGCCAGCAGCCAGGACCGGGCCAACGTCCTGACTTTC. As protein: CASSQDRANVLTF.

This clonotype was recorded many times. This chain connects TRBV12-3 or TRBV12-4 to TRBJ1-3; TRBD1 might be the D (6 bases). V was cut by 3 bases and J by 8 bases, with 11 bases left in between. This CDR3 comprises 13 residues. DNA of the CDR3: TGTGCCAGCAGTTTTGGGCCAGGGGACACCATATATTTT. Its translation is CASSFGPGDTIYF.

This clonotype was picked up a small number of times. The chain employs TRBV7-2 and TRBJ2-5; 11 nucleotides agree with TRBD2. The J call may be wrong; the DNA end is better matched by TRBJ2-1. Per germline, CDR1 SGHTA and CDR2 FQGNSA. CDR3 length: 18 residues. The CDR3 coding sequence is TGTGCCAGCAGCTCCGTCGGGGGTAGCGGGAGGGCGGGAAATGAGCAGTTCTTC. Its translation is CASSSVGGSGRAGNEQFF.

This clonotype has more than one count but fewer than ten. The CDR3 reads CASSYRANGYTF. The CDR3, as DNA: TGTGCCAGCAGTTACAGGGCCAATGGCTACACCTTC. This chain uses TRBV28 with TRBJ1-2; D is possibly TRBD1 (6 bases). Germline CDR1 MDHEN, CDR2 SYDVKM. Trimming stripped 4 bases from V and 6 bases from J, with 9 bases between. This CDR3 region has 12 residues.

The sample holds many counts of this clonotype. V is TRBV3-1 and J is TRBJ2-7; D is ambiguous. CDR1 and CDR2 from the germline V gene are LGHDT and YNNKEL (reference sequence). V lost 0 bases to trimming and J lost 2 bases, with 11 bases between them. The CDR3 contains 15 residues. Here the CDR3 DNA reads TGTGCCAGCAGCCAAGATATCGGCAGGACCTACGAGCAGTACTTC. Protein sequence: CASSQDIGRTYEQYF.

Many counts were recorded for this clonotype. This chain uses TRBV28 with TRBJ1-4; D might be TRBD1 (6 bases). Germline V CDR1 and CDR2: MDHEN, SYDVKM. The CDR3 contains 15 residues. Trimming took 5 bases from V and 7 from J, leaving 17 bases between them. CDR3 residues: CASSPGWQGSEKLFF. DNA of the CDR3: TGTGCCAGCAGTCCTGGGTGGCAGGGGAGTGAAAAACTGTTTTTT.

This clonotype has at least ten counts. V is TRBV2 and J is TRBJ2-1, with D possibly being TRBD2 (6 bases). CDR1 SNHLY and CDR2 FYNNEI come from the germline V gene. V shed 7 bases and J shed 6 bases, with 13 bases lying between them. This CDR3 region has 13 residues. The CDR3 bases are TGTGCCAGCAAGTCTCCTAGCGCCAATGAGCAGTTCTTC. Translating it yields CASKSPSANEQFF.

The table lists this clonotype with many counts. The chain links TRBV20-1 to TRBJ2-7; possibly TRBD1 for D (6 bases). The CDR3 consists of 14 residues. Germline CDR1 and CDR2: DFQATT and SNEGSKA (reference sequence). Trimming removed 5 bases from V and 4 bases from J, with 18 bases in between. The CDR3: CSASGQYTEYEQYF. CDR3 nucleotides: TGCAGTGCTTCGGGACAATATACGGAATACGAGCAGTACTTC.

The sample holds a few counts of this clonotype. The gene calls are TRBV25-1 and TRBJ2-3; 7 positions match TRBD1. The ends lost 3 bases at V and 2 bases at J; junction bases unmatched: 5. Germline loops: CDR1 MGHDK, CDR2 SYGVNS. The CDR3 is 15 residues long. The CDR3 protein is CASSDWTGLTDTQYF. Written as DNA, the CDR3 is TGTGCCAGCAGTGACTGGACAGGACTCACAGATACGCAGTATTTT.

This clonotype was found many times. The CDR3 protein is CASSEPPQGRIAEAFF. CDR3 nucleotide sequence: TGTGCCAGCAGTGAGCCGCCCCAGGGTAGGATCGCTGAAGCTTTCTTT. The V gene is TRBV6-1, the J gene TRBJ1-1; weak D call: TRBD1 (5 bases). V was pared by 3 bases and J by 6 bases, with 20 bases between. CDR1 and CDR2 (germline): MNHNS, SASEGT. The CDR3 runs 16 residues.

This clonotype was observed at least ten times. V usage is TRBV3-1 and J usage is TRBJ2-3; 7 bases align to TRBD2. J was trimmed by 7 bases and V by 0 bases; bases with no gene match: 7. Germline CDR1 reads LGHDT; CDR2 reads YNNKEL (reference sequence). This CDR3 contains 15 residues. Here the CDR3 reads CASSQEAGVRNTQYF. The CDR3 nucleotides are TGTGCCAGCAGCCAAGAGGCGGGAGTTAGGAATACGCAGTATTTT.

The genes are TRBV7-6 and TRBJ2-7, with D hard to call. Deletions cut 1 base from V and 0 bases from J, with 10 bases between. CDR1 and CDR2 (germline): SGHVS, FNYEAQ. The CDR3 length is 15 residues. CDR3 in DNA: TGTGCCAGCAGCTTAGAGGTGGTGCGCTCCTACGAGCAGTACTTC. Its protein product is CASSLEVVRSYEQYF.

This clonotype appeared many times. The chain employs TRBV28 and TRBJ1-5; 10 nucleotides agree with TRBD1. The junction had 13 bases not matched to a gene; V was cut back by 6 bases and J by 5 bases. Germline V gives CDR1 MDHEN, CDR2 SYDVKM. This CDR3 comprises 17 residues. CDR3 sequence reads: CASSLLTDRGRDQPQHF. Written as DNA, the CDR3 is TGTGCCAGCAGCCTATTAACCGACAGGGGGCGAGATCAGCCCCAGCATTTT.